These 3 T cell receptor beta chains share one sample of origin, sequenced in a study of low-dose radiotherapy and immunotherapy resistance in tumors. cDNA synthesis used a TRAV/TRBV-specific primer set for both chains. It was with a constant-region primer and a V-primer adapter that TCRs were amplified over roughly 20 PCR cycles. Using its own MiXCR run on the reads, TCRdb lists one record per CDR3 protein. The sample shows 30,000 or so distinct CDR3 sequences, 49% of them seen only once. As for time point: after trial treatment. Documented treatment: LDRT plus nivolumab, ipilimumab, low-dose cyclophosphamide and aspirin (RACIN trial). This sample comprised PBMCs, obtained after low-dose radiotherapy plus immunotherapy. These TCRs come from a male donor with gallbladder cancer.

By frequency in the sample, this clonotype is medium-sized (0.01 to 0.1%). The chain links TRBV6-2 or TRBV6-3 to TRBJ2-1; D remains ambiguous. The V gene's germline CDR1 is MNHEY and CDR2 SVGEGT. V lost 8 bases to trimming and J lost 9 bases, with 11 bases between them. This CDR3 is 11 amino acids long. The CDR3, as DNA: TGTGCCAGCGAAAGCGCCGGTGAGCAGTTCTTC. Amino acid sequence: CASESAGEQFF.

For this clonotype: It is likely a read error: a sequence one base away is far more abundant. The V call is TRBV19, the J call TRBJ2-7; tentatively, D is TRBD2 (5 bases). CDR1 is LNHDA and CDR2 is SQIVND in the germline V gene (reference sequence). V lost 7 bases to trimming and J lost 7 bases, with 20 bases between them. CDR3 length equals 14 residues. The CDR3 sequence: CASTLREGWNEQYF. As DNA, the CDR3 is TGTGCCAGTACCTTAAGAGAGGGTTGGAATGAGCAGTACTTC.

The CDR3 loop reads CASSTGQGETQYF. The CDR3 DNA sequence: TGTGCCAGCTCTACGGGACAGGGAGAGACCCAGTACTTC. The rearrangement links TRBV18 to TRBJ2-5; 9 nucleotides align to TRBD1. CDR1 and CDR2 (germline): KGHSH, LQKENI. V shed 6 bases, J shed 4 bases, and the junction held 3 bases outside the gene matches. This CDR3 has 13 residues.